This T cell receptor beta chain came from a study of OX40 agonist ivuxolimab in advanced cancers. Study overall: The drug used for patients, ivuxolimab, was an agonistic anti-OX40 (CD134) antibody. Study results and caveats: The authors did not determine the antigen specificity of the expanded peripheral T cells.

Comment on this clone: Its target is not known.

CDR1 and CDR2 (germline): SGHNT, YENEEA. The CDR3 has 14 amino acids. J gave up 6 bases and V 6 bases, and 8 bases lay outside the gene matches. Only in-frame clones appear in the TCRdb table, and some are missing; sequencing was by immunoSEQ multiplex PCR. The sample has roughly 17,000 clones, 77% seen once. This receptor was taken from an adult with an advanced solid tumor such as melanoma, head and neck, liver or kidney cancer. The chain couples TRBV11-3 to TRBJ2-1, with TRBD2 matching 7 bases. The sample was CD4+ or CD8+ T cells sorted from blood, taken in a trial of the OX40 agonist ivuxolimab. CDR3 DNA sequence: TGTGCCAGCAGTCCTTGGGGGGGATCCAATGAGCAGTTCTTC. This gives the protein CASSPWGGSNEQFF.